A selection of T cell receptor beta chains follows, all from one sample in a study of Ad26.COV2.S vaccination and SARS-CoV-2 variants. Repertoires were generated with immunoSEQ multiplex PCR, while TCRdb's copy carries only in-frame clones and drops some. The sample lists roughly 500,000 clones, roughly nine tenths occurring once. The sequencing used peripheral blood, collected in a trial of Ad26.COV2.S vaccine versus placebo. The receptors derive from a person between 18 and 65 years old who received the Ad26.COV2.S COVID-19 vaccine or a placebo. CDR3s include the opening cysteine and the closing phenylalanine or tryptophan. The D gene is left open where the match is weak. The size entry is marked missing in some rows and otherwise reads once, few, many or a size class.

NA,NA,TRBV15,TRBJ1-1,CATRTSRIGTEAFF,TGTGCCACCAGAACCTCCCGGATTGGGACTGAAGCTTTCTTT
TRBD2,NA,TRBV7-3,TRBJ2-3,CASSLMVAGELTQYF,TGTGCCAGCAGCTTAATGGTAGCGGGAGAACTTACGCAGTATTTT
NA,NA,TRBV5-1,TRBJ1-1,CASSLDRVQTEAFF,TGCGCCAGCAGCTTGGACAGGGTTCAAACTGAAGCTTTCTTT
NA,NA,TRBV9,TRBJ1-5,CASSATGLGQPQHF,TGTGCCAGCAGCGCCACGGGACTTGGGCAGCCCCAGCATTTT
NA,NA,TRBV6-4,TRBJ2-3,CASSDQGWADTQYF,TGTGCCAGCAGTGACCAGGGTTGGGCAGATACGCAGTATTTT
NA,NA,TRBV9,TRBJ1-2,CASSGLTAGGYYGYTF,TGTGCCAGCAGCGGACTGACGGCGGGGGGCTACTATGGCTACACCTTC
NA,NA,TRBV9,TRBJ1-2,CASSVAGAYGYTF,TGTGCCAGCAGCGTAGCAGGGGCCTATGGCTACACCTTC
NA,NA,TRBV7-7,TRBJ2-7,CASSLGGKHEQYF,TGTGCCAGCAGCTTAGGGGGGAAGCACGAGCAGTACTTC
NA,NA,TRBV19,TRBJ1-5,CASSVDRNQPQHF,TGTGCCAGTAGTGTTGACAGGAATCAGCCCCAGCATTTT
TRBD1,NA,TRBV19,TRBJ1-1,CASSINPRLGRGHTEAFF,TGTGCCAGTAGTATTAATCCCCGACTAGGTAGGGGGCACACTGAAGCTTTCTTT
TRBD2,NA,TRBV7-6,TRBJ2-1,CASSLEQLAGPLSYNEQFF,TGTGCCAGCAGCTTAGAGCAGCTAGCGGGGCCCCTCTCCTACAATGAGCAGTTCTTC
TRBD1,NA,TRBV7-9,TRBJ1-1,CASSSWDRGNTEAFF,TGTGCCAGCAGCTCCTGGGACAGGGGCAACACTGAAGCTTTCTTT
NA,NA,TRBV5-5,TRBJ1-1,CASNPWGSGTEAFF,TGTGCCAGCAATCCGTGGGGGTCGGGCACTGAAGCTTTCTTT
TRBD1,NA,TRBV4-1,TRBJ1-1,CASSQEGTGDTEAFF,TGCGCCAGCAGCCAAGAAGGGACAGGGGACACTGAAGCTTTCTTT
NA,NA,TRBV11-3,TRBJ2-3,CASSEGVRDGDTDTQYF,TGTGCCAGCAGCGAGGGGGTCAGGGACGGAGACACAGATACGCAGTATTTT
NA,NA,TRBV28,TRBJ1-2,CASSLPDYGYTF,TGTGCCAGCAGTTTACCAGACTATGGCTACACCTTC
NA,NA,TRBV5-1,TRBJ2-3,CASSFLGSGSLDTQYF,TGCGCCAGCAGCTTCTTGGGTTCAGGGTCCCTAGATACGCAGTATTTT
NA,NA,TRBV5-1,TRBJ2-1,CASSLGTGLDEVEQFF,TGCGCCAGCAGCTTAGGAACAGGGCTGGATGAGGTTGAGCAGTTCTTC
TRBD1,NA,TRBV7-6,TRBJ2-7,CASSRGQGIVEQYF,TGTGCCAGCAGCCGGGGACAGGGGATTGTCGAGCAGTACTTC
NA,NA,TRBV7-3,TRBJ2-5,CASSLYGRQETQYF,TGTGCCAGCAGCTTATATGGCAGACAAGAGACCCAGTACTTC
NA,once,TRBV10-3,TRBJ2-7,CATKVNKAYEQYF,TGTGCCACCAAAGTGAACAAAGCCTACGAGCAGTACTTC
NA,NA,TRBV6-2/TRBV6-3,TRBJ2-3,CASSQAARGPPDTQYF,TGTGCCAGCAGTCAAGCCGCGCGGGGGCCCCCAGATACGCAGTATTTT
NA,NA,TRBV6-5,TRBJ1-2,CASRHRVSGIYGYTF,TGTGCCAGCAGACACAGGGTATCGGGGATCTACGGCTACACCTTC
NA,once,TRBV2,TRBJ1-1,CASSVLRVGTEAFF,TGTGCCAGCAGTGTCTTGAGGGTTGGCACTGAAGCTTTCTTT
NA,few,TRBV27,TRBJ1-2,CASTFHPGTYGYTF,TGTGCCAGCACCTTTCATCCGGGTACCTATGGCTACACCTTC
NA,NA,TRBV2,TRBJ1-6,CASRELQGSVSPLHF,TGTGCCAGCAGAGAGCTACAGGGTTCTGTTTCACCCCTCCACTTT
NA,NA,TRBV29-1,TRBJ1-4,CSVASANEKLFF,TGCAGCGTTGCTTCGGCAAATGAAAAACTGTTTTTT
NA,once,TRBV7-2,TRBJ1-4,CASSRGRSTNEKLFF,TGTGCCAGCAGCCGGGGCCGCTCAACTAATGAAAAACTGTTTTTT
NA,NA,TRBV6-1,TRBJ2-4,CASSEASVGRNIQYF,TGTGCCAGCAGTGAAGCTTCGGTGGGGCGGAACATTCAGTACTTC
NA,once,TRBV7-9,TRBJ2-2,CAGTGELFF,TGTGCCGGCACCGGGGAGCTGTTTTTT
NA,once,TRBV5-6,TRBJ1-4,CASTLTGEINEKLFF,TGTGCCAGCACCCTTACGGGGGAGATAAATGAAAAACTGTTTTTT
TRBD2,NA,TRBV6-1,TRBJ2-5,CASSEVTRLAGGLQETQYF,TGTGCCAGCAGTGAAGTAACGCGGCTAGCGGGAGGGCTACAAGAGACCCAGTACTTC
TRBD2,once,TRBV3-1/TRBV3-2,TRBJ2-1,CASSPPERGTYNEQFF,TGTGCCAGCAGCCCCCCCGAGCGGGGGACCTACAATGAGCAGTTCTTC
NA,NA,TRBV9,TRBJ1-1,CASSVEGRGNTEAFF,TGTGCCAGCAGCGTAGAAGGGAGGGGGAACACTGAAGCTTTCTTT
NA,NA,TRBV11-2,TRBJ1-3,CASSFRGSPPGNTIYF,TGTGCCAGCAGCTTCCGTGGCAGTCCACCTGGAAACACCATATATTTT
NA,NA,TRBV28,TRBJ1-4,CASSLWTRGEGEKLFF,TGTGCCAGCAGTTTATGGACAAGGGGGGAGGGAGAAAAACTGTTTTTT
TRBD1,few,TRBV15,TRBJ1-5,CATSREDRDRDQPQHF,TGTGCCACCAGCAGGGAGGACAGGGATCGCGATCAGCCCCAGCATTTT
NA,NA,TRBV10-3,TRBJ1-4,CAISDSPEDIEKLFF,TGTGCCATCAGTGACAGCCCCGAGGACATTGAAAAACTGTTTTTT
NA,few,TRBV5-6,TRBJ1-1,CASSLSPGIAEAFF,TGTGCCAGCAGCTTGTCACCAGGGATTGCTGAAGCTTTCTTT
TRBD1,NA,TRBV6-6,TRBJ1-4,CASTTYGTVNEKLFF,TGTGCCAGCACCACCTACGGGACAGTTAATGAAAAACTGTTTTTT
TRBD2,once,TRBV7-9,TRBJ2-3,CASSTYRDIALAGGTDTQYF,TGTGCCAGCAGCACCTACCGGGACATCGCGTTAGCGGGGGGGACAGATACGCAGTATTTT
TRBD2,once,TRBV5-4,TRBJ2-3,CASSLVPAGGTTDTQYF,TGTGCCAGCAGCTTGGTTCCAGCGGGGGGGACCACAGATACGCAGTATTTT
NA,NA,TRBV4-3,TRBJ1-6,CASSQESLLNSPLHF,TGCGCCAGCAGCCAAGAGAGTTTACTCAATTCACCCCTCCACTTT
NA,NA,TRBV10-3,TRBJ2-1,CASQGRDHYSSYNEQFF,TGTGCCAGCCAAGGCAGGGATCATTACAGCTCCTACAATGAGCAGTTCTTC
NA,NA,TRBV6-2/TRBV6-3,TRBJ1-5,CASSDRSSNQPQHF,TGTGCCAGCAGCGACAGAAGTAGCAATCAGCCCCAGCATTTT
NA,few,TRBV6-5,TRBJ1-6,CASSYSGASPLHF,TGTGCCAGCAGTTACTCTGGGGCTTCACCCCTCCACTTT
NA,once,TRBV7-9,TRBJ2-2,CASSLISGGELFF,TGTGCCAGCAGCTTAATAAGTGGCGGGGAGCTGTTTTTT
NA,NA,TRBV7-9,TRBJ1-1,CASSPGFHTEAFF,TGTGCCAGCAGCCCAGGTTTCCACACTGAAGCTTTCTTT
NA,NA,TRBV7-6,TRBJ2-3,CASSFGWRSRDTQYF,TGTGCCAGCAGCTTCGGGTGGAGGAGTAGAGATACGCAGTATTTT
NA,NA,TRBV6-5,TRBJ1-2,CASILGPGALYGYTF,TGTGCCAGCATTTTAGGGCCGGGGGCCCTCTATGGCTACACCTTC
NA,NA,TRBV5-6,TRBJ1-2,CASGPGPLENYGYTF,TGTGCCAGCGGTCCCGGGCCATTGGAGAACTATGGCTACACCTTC
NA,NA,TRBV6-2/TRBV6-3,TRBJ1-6,CASSLQSVTNSPLHF,TGTGCCAGCAGTCTCCAGTCAGTGACCAATTCACCCCTCCACTTT
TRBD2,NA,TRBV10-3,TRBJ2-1,CAISEAGALGNEQFF,TGTGCCATCAGTGAAGCGGGAGCCCTCGGCAATGAGCAGTTCTTC